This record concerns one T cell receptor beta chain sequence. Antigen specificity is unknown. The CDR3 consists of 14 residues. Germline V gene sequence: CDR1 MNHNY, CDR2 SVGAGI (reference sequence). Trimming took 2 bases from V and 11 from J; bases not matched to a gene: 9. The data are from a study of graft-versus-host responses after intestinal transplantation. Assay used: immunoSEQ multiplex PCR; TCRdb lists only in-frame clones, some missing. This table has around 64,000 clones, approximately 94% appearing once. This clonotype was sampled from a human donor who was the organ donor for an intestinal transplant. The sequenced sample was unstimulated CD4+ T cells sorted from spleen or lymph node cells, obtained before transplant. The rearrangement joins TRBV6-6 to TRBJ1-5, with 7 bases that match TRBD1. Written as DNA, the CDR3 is TGTGCCAGCAGTTACCCCGGGACAGACGTTGCCCAGCATTTT. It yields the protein CASSYPGTDVAQHF.